This section outlines one T cell receptor beta chain sequence together with its context. Its antigen is undetermined. This record belongs to a study of cytomegalovirus exposure and HLA in healthy donors. This CDR3 has 15 residues. The germline V and J ends were trimmed by 3 bases and 3 bases, with 14 bases remaining between them. The germline V gene encodes CDR1 LNHDA and CDR2 SQIVND (reference sequence). Vbeta (60) and Jbeta (13) primers were used in the PCR. Per the study methods: Unique TCR beta chains numbered 80 million to 95 million in a later analysis, with approximately 10 million shared. The assay was immunoSEQ multiplex PCR, and TCRdb's table has in-frame clones only and misses some. The D gene and trimming were derived from the DNA, and the V and J assignments and clone size from that table. The top ten hold 5.7% of the sample, which has 150,000 to 200,000 clones, around three quarters seen once.

Overall study results and limits: Rates of TCR association differed by HLA locus in a later analysis, with DRB1 highest and HLA-C lowest.

The chain couples TRBV19 to TRBJ2-5; maybe TRBD2 (5 bases). This clonotype was sampled from a man in his forties in good health and CMV-seronegative. Sequenced input: PBMCs. CDR3 region: CASSMIGLEKETQYF. CDR3 bases: TGTGCCAGTAGTATGATCGGACTGGAAAAAGAGACCCAGTACTTC.